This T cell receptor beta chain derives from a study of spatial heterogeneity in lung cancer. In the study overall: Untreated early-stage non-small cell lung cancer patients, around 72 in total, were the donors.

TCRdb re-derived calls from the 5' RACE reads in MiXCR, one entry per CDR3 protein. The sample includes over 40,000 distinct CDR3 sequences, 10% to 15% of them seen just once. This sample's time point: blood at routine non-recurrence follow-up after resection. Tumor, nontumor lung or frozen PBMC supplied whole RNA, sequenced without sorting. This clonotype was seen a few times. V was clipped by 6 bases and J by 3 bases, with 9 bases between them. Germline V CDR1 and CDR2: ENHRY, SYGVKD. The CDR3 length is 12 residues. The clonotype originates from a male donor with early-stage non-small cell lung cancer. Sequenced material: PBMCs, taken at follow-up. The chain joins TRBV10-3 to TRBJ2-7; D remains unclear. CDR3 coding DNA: TGTGCCATCAGGGGCTCTAGCTACGAGCAGTACTTC. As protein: CAIRGSSYEQYF.